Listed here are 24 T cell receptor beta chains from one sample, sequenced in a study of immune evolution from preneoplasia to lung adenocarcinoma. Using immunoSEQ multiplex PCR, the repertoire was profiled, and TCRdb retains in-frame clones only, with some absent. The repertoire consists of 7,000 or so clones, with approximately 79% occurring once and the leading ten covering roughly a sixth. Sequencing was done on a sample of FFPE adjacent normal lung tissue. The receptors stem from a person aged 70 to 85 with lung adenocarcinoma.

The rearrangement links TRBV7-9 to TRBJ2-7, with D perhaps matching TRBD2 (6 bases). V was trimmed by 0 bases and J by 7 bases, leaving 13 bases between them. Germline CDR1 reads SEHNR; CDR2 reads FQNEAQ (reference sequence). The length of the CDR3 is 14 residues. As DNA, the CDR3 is TGTGCCAGCAGCTTAGCGGGGAGGTCAAAAGAGCAGTACTTC. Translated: CASSLAGRSKEQYF.

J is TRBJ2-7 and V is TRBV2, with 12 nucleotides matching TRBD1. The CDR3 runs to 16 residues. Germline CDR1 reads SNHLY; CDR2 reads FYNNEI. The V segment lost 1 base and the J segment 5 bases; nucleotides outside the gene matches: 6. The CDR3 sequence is CASSEEGTGGTHEQYF. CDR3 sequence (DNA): TGTGCCAGCAGTGAAGAGGGGACAGGGGGCACGCACGAGCAGTACTTC.

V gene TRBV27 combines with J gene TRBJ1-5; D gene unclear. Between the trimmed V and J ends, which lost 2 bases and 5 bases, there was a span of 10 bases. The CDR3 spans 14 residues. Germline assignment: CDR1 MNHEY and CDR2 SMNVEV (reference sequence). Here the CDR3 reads CASSLRGWDQPQHF. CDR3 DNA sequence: TGTGCCAGCAGTTTACGTGGTTGGGATCAGCCCCAGCATTTT.

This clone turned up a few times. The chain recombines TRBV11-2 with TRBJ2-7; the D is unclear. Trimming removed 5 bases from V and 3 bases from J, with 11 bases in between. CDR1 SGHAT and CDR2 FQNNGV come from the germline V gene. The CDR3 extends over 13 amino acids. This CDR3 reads CASSINPLYEQYF. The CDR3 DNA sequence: TGTGCCAGCAGCATTAACCCACTCTACGAGCAGTACTTC.

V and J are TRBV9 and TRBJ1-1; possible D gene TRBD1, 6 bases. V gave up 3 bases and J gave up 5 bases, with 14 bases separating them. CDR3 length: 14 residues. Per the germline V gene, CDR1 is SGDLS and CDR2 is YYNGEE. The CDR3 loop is CASSGTTGRTEAFF. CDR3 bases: TGTGCCAGCAGCGGGACCACAGGGAGGACTGAAGCTTTCTTT.

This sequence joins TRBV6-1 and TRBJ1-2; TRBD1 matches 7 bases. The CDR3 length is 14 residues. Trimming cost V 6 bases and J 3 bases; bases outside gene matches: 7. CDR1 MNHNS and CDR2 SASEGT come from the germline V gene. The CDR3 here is CASSATGTDYGYTF. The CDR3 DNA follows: TGTGCCAGCAGCGCCACAGGGACAGACTATGGCTACACCTTC.

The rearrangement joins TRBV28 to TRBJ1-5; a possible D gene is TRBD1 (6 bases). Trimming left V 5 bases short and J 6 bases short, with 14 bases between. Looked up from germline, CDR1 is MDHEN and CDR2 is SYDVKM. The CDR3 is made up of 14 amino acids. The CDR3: CASSEQGFRQPQHF. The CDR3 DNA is TGTGCCAGCAGTGAACAGGGCTTCCGTCAGCCCCAGCATTTT.

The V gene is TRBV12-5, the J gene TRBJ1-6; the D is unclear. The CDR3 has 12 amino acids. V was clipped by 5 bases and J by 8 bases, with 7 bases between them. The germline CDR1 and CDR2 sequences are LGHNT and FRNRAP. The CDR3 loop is CASGPHHSPLHF. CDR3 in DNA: TGTGCTAGTGGTCCCCACCATTCACCCCTCCACTTT.

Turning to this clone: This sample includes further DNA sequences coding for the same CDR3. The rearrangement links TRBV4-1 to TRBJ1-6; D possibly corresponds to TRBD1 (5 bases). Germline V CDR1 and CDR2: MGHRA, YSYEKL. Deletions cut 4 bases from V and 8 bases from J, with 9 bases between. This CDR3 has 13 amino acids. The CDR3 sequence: CASSLQGYSPLHF. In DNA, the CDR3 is TGCGCCAGCAGCCTTCAGGGTTATTCACCCCTCCACTTT.

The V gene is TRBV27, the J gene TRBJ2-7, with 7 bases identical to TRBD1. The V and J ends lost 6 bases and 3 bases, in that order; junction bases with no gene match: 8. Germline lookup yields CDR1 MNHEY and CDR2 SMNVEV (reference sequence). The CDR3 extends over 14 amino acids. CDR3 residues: CASRIAGTVYEQYF. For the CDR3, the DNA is TGTGCCAGCAGAATAGCCGGGACAGTCTACGAGCAGTACTTC.

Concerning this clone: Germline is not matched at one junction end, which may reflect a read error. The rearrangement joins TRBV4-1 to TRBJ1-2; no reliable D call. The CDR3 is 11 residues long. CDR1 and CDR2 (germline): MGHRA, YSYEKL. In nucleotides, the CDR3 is TGCGCCAGCAGCCAAGGAACAGACAAGCCCTTC. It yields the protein CASSQGTDKPF.

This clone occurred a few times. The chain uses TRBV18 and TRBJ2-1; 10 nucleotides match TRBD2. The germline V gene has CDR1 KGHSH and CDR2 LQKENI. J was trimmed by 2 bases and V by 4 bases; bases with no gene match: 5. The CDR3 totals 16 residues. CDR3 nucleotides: TGTGCCAGCTCACTACTAGCGGGGAACGCCTACAATGAGCAGTTCTTC. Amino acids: CASSLLAGNAYNEQFF. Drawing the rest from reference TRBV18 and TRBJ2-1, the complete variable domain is NAGVMQNPRHLVRRRGQEARLRCSPMKGHSHVYWYRQLPEEGLKFMVYLQKENIIDESGMPKERFSAEFPKEGPSILRIQQVVRGDSAAYFCASSLLAGNAYNEQFFGPGTRLTVL.

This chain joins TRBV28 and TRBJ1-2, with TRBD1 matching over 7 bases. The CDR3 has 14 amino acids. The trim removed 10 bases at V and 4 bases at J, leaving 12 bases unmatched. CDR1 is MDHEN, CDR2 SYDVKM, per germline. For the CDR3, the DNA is TGTGCCACTTTAGTCAGGACAGGCTTCTATGGCTACACCTTC. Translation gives CATLVRTGFYGYTF.

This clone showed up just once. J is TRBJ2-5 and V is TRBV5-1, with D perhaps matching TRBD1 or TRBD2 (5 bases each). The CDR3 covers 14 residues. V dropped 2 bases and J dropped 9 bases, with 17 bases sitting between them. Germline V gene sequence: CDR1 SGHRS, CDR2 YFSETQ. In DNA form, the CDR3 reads TGCGCCAGCAGCTTTGCCGGGGCCACCAGGGCCCAGTACTTC. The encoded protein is CASSFAGATRAQYF. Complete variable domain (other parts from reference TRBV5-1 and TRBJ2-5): KAGVTQTPRYLIKTRGQQVTLSCSPISGHRSVSWYQQTPGQGLQFLFEYFSETQRNKGNFPGRFSGRQFSNSRSEMNVSTLELGDSALYLCASSFAGATRAQYFGPGTRLLVL.

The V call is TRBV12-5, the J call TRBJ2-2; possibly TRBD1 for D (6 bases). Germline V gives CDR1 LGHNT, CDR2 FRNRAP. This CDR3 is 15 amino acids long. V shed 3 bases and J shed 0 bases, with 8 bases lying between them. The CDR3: CASGLGQTNTGELFF. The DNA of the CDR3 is TGTGCTAGTGGTTTAGGACAGACGAACACCGGGGAGCTGTTTTTT. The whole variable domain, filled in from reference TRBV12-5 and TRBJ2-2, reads DARVTQTPRHKVTEMGQEVTMRCQPILGHNTVFWYRQTMMQGLELLAYFRNRAPLDDSGMPKDRFSAEMPDATLATLKIQPSEPRDSAVYFCASGLGQTNTGELFFGEGSRLTVL.

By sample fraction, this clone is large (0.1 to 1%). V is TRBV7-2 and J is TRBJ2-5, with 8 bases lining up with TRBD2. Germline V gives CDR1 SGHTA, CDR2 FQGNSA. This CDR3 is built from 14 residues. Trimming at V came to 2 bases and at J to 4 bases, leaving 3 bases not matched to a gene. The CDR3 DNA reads TGTGCCAGCAGCTTACCGAGCGGGGGAGAGACCCAGTACTTC. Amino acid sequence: CASSLPSGGETQYF.

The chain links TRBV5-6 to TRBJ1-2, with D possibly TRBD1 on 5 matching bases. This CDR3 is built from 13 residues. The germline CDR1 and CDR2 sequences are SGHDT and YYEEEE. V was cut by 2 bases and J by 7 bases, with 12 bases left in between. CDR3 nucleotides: TGTGCCAGCAGCTTCGGGATCCAGGGTGGCTACACCTTC. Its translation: CASSFGIQGGYTF.

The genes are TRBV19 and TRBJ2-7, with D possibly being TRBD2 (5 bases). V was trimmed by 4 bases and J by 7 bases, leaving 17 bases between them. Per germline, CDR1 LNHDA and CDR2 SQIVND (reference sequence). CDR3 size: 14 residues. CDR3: CASSRSPGLGEQYF. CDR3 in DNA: TGTGCCAGTAGTAGATCGCCGGGGTTAGGAGAGCAGTACTTC. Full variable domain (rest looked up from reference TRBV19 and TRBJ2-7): DGGITQSPKYLFRKEGQNVTLSCEQNLNHDAMYWYRQDPGQGLRLIYYSQIVNDFQKGDIAEGYSVSREKKESFPLTVTSAQKNPTAFYLCASSRSPGLGEQYFGPGTRLTVT.

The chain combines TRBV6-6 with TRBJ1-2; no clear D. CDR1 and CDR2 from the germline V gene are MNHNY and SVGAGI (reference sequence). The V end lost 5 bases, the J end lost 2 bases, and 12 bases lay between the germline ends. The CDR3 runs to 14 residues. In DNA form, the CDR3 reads TGTGCCAGCAGTCAAGGACGGGAGAACTATGGCTACACCTTC. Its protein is CASSQGRENYGYTF.

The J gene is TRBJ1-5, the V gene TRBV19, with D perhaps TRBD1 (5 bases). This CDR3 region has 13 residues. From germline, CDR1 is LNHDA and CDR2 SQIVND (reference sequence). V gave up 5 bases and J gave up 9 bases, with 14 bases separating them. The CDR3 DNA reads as TGTGCCAGTAGTGAGGGGTCGTCTTGGCCCCAGCATTTT. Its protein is CASSEGSSWPQHF.

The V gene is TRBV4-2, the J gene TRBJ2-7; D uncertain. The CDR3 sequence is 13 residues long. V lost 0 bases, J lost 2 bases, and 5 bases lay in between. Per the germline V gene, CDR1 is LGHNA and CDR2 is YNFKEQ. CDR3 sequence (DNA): TGTGCCAGCAGCCAAGATGAAACCTACGAGCAGTACTTC. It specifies CASSQDETYEQYF.

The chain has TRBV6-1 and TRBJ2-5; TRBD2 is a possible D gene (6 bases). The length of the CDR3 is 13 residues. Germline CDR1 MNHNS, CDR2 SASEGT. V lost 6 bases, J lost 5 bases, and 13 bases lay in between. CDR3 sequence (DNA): TGTGCCAGCAGCCGTGGACTACGGGAGACCCAGTACTTC. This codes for CASSRGLRETQYF.

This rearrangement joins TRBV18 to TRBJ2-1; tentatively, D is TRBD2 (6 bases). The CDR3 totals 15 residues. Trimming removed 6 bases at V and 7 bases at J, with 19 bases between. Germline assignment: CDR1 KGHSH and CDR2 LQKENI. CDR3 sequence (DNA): TGTGCCAGCTCCGCTAGCGCTCCTAAGATGAATGAGCAGTTCTTC. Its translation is CASSASAPKMNEQFF.

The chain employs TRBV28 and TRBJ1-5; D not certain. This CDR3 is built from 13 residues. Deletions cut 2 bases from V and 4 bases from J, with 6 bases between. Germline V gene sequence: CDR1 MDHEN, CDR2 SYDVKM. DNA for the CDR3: TGTGCCAGCAGTTTACGGGAAAATCAGCCCCAGCATTTT. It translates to CASSLRENQPQHF.